This T cell receptor (beta chain) was identified during a study of spatial heterogeneity in lung cancer. Study overall: The average appearance count of each unique TCR and UMI combination in raw reads was more than ten.

General study points: TCRs found ubiquitously expanded in tumor appeared in blood more at resection than at follow-up.

Unique molecular identifiers tagged every individual TCR cDNA molecule. TCRdb called the 5' RACE reads again in MiXCR, with one record for every CDR3 protein. Altogether more than 85,000 distinct CDR3 sequences are present, roughly 9.5% being singletons, with the ten largest covering 6.9%. This clonotype has just a few counts. Its antigen remains unknown. Time point denoted: sample taken at primary tumor resection. Whole RNA obtained from tumor, nontumor lung or frozen PBMC underwent sequencing without sorting. The donor group consisted of under 95 patients who had untreated, early-stage non-small cell lung cancer. Germline V gives CDR1 DFQATT, CDR2 SNEGSKA (reference sequence). Unmatched junction bases numbered 8, after V lost 5 bases and J lost 6 bases. This CDR3 contains 13 residues.

The chain recombines TRBV20-1 with TRBJ2-3; 7 bases align to TRBD2. This clonotype originated in a male donor with early-stage non-small cell lung cancer. Material: PBMCs, obtained at surgery. In DNA form, the CDR3 reads TGCAGTGCTCGGCGGGAGAAGATGGATACGCAGTATTTT. Translated: CSARREKMDTQYF.